This passage covers 10 T cell receptor beta chains from one sample sequenced in a study of blood T cell repertoires in COVID-19. TCRdb keeps only in-frame clones here, not all; method: immunoSEQ multiplex PCR. The sample records roughly 160,000 clones, more than 65% being singletons. Sequencing was performed on peripheral blood. These receptors all stem from an elderly woman with active or convalescent COVID-19.

V and J are TRBV28 and TRBJ2-7; 10 bases map to TRBD1. The CDR3 runs 15 residues. Losses at the gene ends were 5 bases for V and 7 bases for J; bases not matched to a gene: 11. Germline values: CDR1 MDHEN, CDR2 SYDVKM. CDR3 amino acids: CASSTTGTGALEQYF. CDR3 coding DNA: TGTGCCAGCAGTACGACCGGGACAGGGGCCTTGGAGCAGTACTTC.

This chain's CDR3 is CASRSGTRFLTF. As DNA, the CDR3 is TGTGCCAGCAGGTCCGGGACACGGTTTCTCACCTTC. The chain is built from TRBV12-3 or TRBV12-4 and TRBJ1-2; perhaps TRBD1 as D (6 bases). V dropped 6 bases and J dropped 13 bases, with 18 bases sitting between them. The CDR3 is made up of 12 amino acids.

V and J are TRBV5-6 and TRBJ2-3, with 14 bases aligning to TRBD2. Germline V gene data show CDR1 as SGHDT and CDR2 as YYEEEE. The CDR3 length is 17 residues. Losses at the gene ends were 5 bases for V and 8 bases for J; bases not matched to a gene: 13. CDR3 coding DNA: TGTGCCAGCAGTCCCGGGACTAGCGGGAGCTCAGGGGGTACGCAGTATTTT. Translated: CASSPGTSGSSGGTQYF.

The chain carries TRBV6-5 and TRBJ1-1; D is perhaps TRBD1 (5 bases). Germline loops: CDR1 MNHEY, CDR2 SVGAGI. V lost 0 bases and J 1 base, leaving 6 bases between the germline ends. The CDR3 is 14 residues long. The CDR3 sequence is CASSYSQGNTEAFF. As DNA, the CDR3 is TGTGCCAGCAGTTACTCTCAGGGGAACACTGAAGCTTTCTTT.

V gene TRBV7-2 combines with J gene TRBJ2-2; 7 bases agree with TRBD1. Germline V gives CDR1 SGHTA, CDR2 FQGNSA. The trim removed 5 bases at V and 5 bases at J, leaving 5 bases unmatched. The CDR3 sequence is 14 residues long. The CDR3 DNA follows: TGTGCCAGCAGCCCCCGACAGGGTACCGGGGAGCTGTTTTTT. Translation gives CASSPRQGTGELFF.

This rearrangement joins TRBV21-1 to TRBJ1-1; TRBD1, the table's D call, lacks a check against the DNA. TRBV21-1 is labeled a pseudogene. The CDR3 sequence is 16 residues long. The CDR3 loop is CASSKGAGGADTEAFF. CDR3 nucleotides: TGTGCCAGCAGCAAAGGAGCAGGGGGCGCGGACACTGAAGCTTTCTTT.

The chain recombines TRBV30 with TRBJ2-3; TRBD2 matches 12 bases. Germline V gene lookup returns CDR1 GTSNPN and CDR2 SVGIG (reference sequence). V was pared by 4 bases and J by 7 bases, with 9 bases of the junction left unmatched. The CDR3 covers 15 residues. Written as DNA, the CDR3 is TGTGCCTGGACCGGACTAGCGGGATCTCCGAATACGCAGTATTTT. Translation: CAWTGLAGSPNTQYF.

The chain has TRBV2 and TRBJ2-7, with 9 bases lining up with TRBD2. With 6 bases clipped from V and 4 bases from J, the junction kept 13 bases outside the gene matches. Looked up from germline, CDR1 is SNHLY and CDR2 is FYNNEI. There are 16 residues in the CDR3. For the CDR3, the DNA is TGTGCCAGCAGCGCAAACCCGGGACTAGCACTTTACGAGCAGTACTTC. Translating it yields CASSANPGLALYEQYF.

This rearrangement joins TRBV19 to TRBJ2-1, with TRBD2 matching over 10 bases. This CDR3 contains 15 residues. V shed 3 bases, J shed 2 bases, and the junction held 1 base outside the gene matches. Germline V gives CDR1 LNHDA, CDR2 SQIVND (reference sequence). This CDR3 is CASSISGRPYNEQFF. Written as DNA, the CDR3 is TGTGCCAGTAGTATTAGCGGGAGGCCCTACAATGAGCAGTTCTTC.

This clone showed up just once. The rearrangement joins TRBV24-1 to TRBJ2-4; possibly TRBD1 for D (6 bases). V gave up 4 bases and J gave up 2 bases, with 11 bases separating them. The CDR3 totals 15 residues. Germline V gene data show CDR1 as KGHDR and CDR2 as SFDVKD. As DNA, the CDR3 is TGTGCCACCAGTGACTCGACAGGAACCAAAAACATTCAGTACTTC. Its protein is CATSDSTGTKNIQYF.